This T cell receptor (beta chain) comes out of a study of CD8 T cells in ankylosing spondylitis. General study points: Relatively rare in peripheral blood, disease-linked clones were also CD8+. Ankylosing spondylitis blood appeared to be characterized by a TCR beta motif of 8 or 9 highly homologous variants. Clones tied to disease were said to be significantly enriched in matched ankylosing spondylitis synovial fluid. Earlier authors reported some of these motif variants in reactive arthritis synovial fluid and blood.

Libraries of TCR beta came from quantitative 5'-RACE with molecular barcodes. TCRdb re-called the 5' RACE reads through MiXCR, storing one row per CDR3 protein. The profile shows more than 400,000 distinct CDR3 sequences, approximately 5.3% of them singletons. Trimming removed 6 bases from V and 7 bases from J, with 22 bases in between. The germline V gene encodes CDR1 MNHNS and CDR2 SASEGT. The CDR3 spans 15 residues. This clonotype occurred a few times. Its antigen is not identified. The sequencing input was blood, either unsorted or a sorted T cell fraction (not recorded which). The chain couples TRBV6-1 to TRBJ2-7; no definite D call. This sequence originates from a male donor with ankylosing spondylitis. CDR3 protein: CASRPLIDDLREQYF. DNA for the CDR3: TGTGCCAGCAGGCCGCTGATCGACGACCTCCGTGAGCAGTACTTC.